A single T cell receptor beta chain is shown here with its context. Its target is not known. This entry is derived from a study of CD8 T cells in Susac syndrome. Points from the study as a whole: It was acknowledged in the study that its TCR sequencing and HLA analysis involved a relatively small number of individuals.

Random hexamers primed reverse transcription of about 0.5 to 1 ug RNA. Multiplex immunoSEQ PCR targeted 54 Vbeta and 13 Jbeta TCR beta segments. TCRdb passed the immunoSEQ multiplex PCR reads through MiXCR, listing each CDR3 protein once. In the table there are over 350,000 distinct CDR3 sequences, more than 70% of which are singletons. V trimming: 6 bases; J trimming: 4 bases; junction bases outside the gene matches: 10. This CDR3 has 16 amino acids. Germline values: CDR1 MNHNS, CDR2 SASEGT. CD8+ and CD4+ T cells taken from blood had their TCR beta sequenced. The TEMRA cells underwent FACS enrichment, while the CD8+ and CD4+ T cells underwent negative isolation.

The TCR was taken from a human donor with multiple sclerosis. The gene calls are TRBV6-1 and TRBJ2-1; 9 bases line up with TRBD2. The sample comprised CD8+ T cells from PBMCs. The CDR3 sequence is CASSGSSGTSYNEQFF. The CDR3 DNA sequence: TGTGCCAGCAGCGGCTCTAGCGGGACGTCGTACAATGAGCAGTTCTTC.